A single sample gave rise to the 6 T cell receptor beta chains below, sequenced in a study of Graves' ophthalmopathy and Graves' hyperthyroidism. RNA transcripts were the template, and TCR beta CDR3 regions were amplified from them. An opening RT-PCR round employed HTBI primers and preceded a second-round multiplex PCR. TCRdb re-derived calls from the multiplex PCR reads in MiXCR, one entry per CDR3 protein. Seen here are 200,000 to 250,000 distinct CDR3 sequences, roughly 29% observed once, and the top ten hold approximately 9.6%. The material sequenced was peripheral blood. The receptors originated from a man aged 50-59 years with Graves' ophthalmopathy.

This clonotype was observed at least ten times. This chain connects TRBV19 to TRBJ1-2; no clear D. The germline V gene has CDR1 LNHDA and CDR2 SQIVND (reference sequence). The CDR3 sequence is 13 residues long. The V gene lost 6 bases and the J gene lost 9 bases, with 17 bases spanning the gap. The CDR3 coding sequence is TGTGCCAGTAGCCCGCTCGGGGTTAATCGCTACACCTTC. As protein: CASSPLGVNRYTF.

This clonotype was recorded many times. The chain links TRBV30 to TRBJ1-5, with D hard to call. The CDR3 extends over 13 amino acids. Germline CDR1 and CDR2: GTSNPN and SVGIG (reference sequence). The V end was cut by 3 bases, the J end by 0 bases, with 6 bases between. CDR3 sequence reads: CAWRHSSNQPQHF. The CDR3 region has the DNA TGTGCCTGGAGACACAGTAGCAATCAGCCCCAGCATTTT.

V usage is TRBV28 and J usage is TRBJ1-1, with D possibly matching TRBD1 (5 bases). Trimming took off 7 bases at V and 1 base at J, with 13 bases between the two ends. The germline gives CDR1 MDHEN, CDR2 SYDVKM. This CDR3 is built from 14 residues. The CDR3 reads CASIFSGANTEAFF. The CDR3 nucleotides read TGTGCCAGCATTTTTAGCGGGGCGAACACTGAAGCTTTCTTT.

In its sample, this clonotype was seen many times. This sequence joins TRBV12-3 or TRBV12-4 and TRBJ1-6; TRBD1 agrees at 8 bases. V was clipped by 5 bases and J by 5 bases; unmatched bases: 2. This CDR3 has 14 residues. The CDR3: CASSGGQDNSPLHF. In DNA, the CDR3 is TGTGCCAGCAGTGGGGGACAGGATAATTCACCCCTCCACTTT.

This clonotype was seen at least ten times. CDR3 in amino acids: CASSLEGGADEKLFF. CDR3 sequence (DNA): TGTGCCAGCAGCTTAGAGGGTGGGGCGGATGAAAAACTGTTTTTT. The V and J genes are TRBV11-2 and TRBJ1-4, with D possibly TRBD1 on 5 matching bases. The CDR3 sequence is 15 residues long. V was shortened by 0 bases and J by 6 bases, with 11 bases between the two germline ends. Looked up from germline, CDR1 is SGHAT and CDR2 is FQNNGV.

The chain has TRBV28 and TRBJ1-2, with D perhaps TRBD1 (6 bases). CDR1 is MDHEN, CDR2 SYDVKM, per germline. Trimming left V 4 bases short and J 5 bases short, with 23 bases between. The CDR3 covers 17 residues. CDR3 coding DNA: TGTGCCAGCAGTTCCACCTCCTCTAAGACAGGAATTTATGGCTACACCTTC. Translated, it gives CASSSTSSKTGIYGYTF.